This paragraph reports one TCR beta chain. Assay used: immunoSEQ multiplex PCR; TCRdb lists only in-frame clones, some missing. The table lists about 46,000 clones, 78% of them singletons. The sample originates from a study of early stage breast cancer tumors. At the level of the study: Each sample averaged approximately 10-fold read coverage.

Germline V gene lookup returns CDR1 SGDLS and CDR2 YYNGEE. V lost 3 bases, J lost 3 bases, and 4 bases stayed unmatched. The CDR3 is 14 amino acids. The chain recombines TRBV9 with TRBJ2-7; 9 positions match TRBD2. The sample was blood. The receptor was isolated from a person aged 40 to 49 with breast cancer. The CDR3 loop reads CASSGSGSIYEQYF. CDR3 nucleotide sequence: TGTGCCAGCAGCGGTAGCGGGAGTATCTACGAGCAGTACTTC.